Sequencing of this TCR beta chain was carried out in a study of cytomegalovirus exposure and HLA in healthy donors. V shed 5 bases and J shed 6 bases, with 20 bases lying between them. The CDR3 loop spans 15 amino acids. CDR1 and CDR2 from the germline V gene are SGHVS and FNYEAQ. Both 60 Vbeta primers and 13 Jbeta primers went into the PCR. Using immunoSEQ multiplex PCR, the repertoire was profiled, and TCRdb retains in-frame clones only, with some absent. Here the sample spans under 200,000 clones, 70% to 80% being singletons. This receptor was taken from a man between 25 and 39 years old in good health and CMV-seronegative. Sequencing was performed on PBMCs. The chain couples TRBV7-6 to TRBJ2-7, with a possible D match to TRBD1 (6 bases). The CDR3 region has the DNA TGTGCCAGCAGCCGAAGTAGACAGGCAAATGGCGAGCAGTACTTC. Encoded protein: CASSRSRQANGEQYF. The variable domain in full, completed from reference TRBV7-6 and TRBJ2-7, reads GAGVSQSPRYKVTKRGQDVALRCDPISGHVSLYWYRQALGQGPEFLTYFNYEAQQDKSGLPNDRFSAERPEGSISTLTIQRTEQRDSAMYRCASSRSRQANGEQYFGPGTRLTVT.